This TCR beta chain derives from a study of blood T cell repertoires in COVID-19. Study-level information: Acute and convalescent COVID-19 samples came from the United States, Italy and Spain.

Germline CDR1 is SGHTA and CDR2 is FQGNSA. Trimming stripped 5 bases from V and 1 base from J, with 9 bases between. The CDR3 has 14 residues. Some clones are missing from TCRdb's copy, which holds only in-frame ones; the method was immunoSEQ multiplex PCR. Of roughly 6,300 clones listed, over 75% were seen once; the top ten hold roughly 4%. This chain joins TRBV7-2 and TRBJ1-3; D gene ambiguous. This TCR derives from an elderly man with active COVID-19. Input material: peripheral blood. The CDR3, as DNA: TGTGCCAGCAGCCCCCCCGGGTCTGGAAACACCATATATTTT. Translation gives CASSPPGSGNTIYF. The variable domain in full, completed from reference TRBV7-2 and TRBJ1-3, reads GAGVSQSPSNKVTEKGKDVELRCDPISGHTALYWYRQSLGQGLEFLIYFQGNSAPDKSGLPSDRFSAERTGGSVSTLTIQRTQQEDSAVYLCASSPPGSGNTIYFGEGSWLTVV.